Here is one TCR beta chain with its context. This CDR3 is 15 amino acids long. V shed 5 bases and J 4 bases; nucleotides not matched to a gene: 5. Germline V CDR1 and CDR2: SGHRS, YFSETQ. In the study's own analysis: It was from reference gene primer amplification that nucleated cell counts were estimated. Data came from immunoSEQ multiplex PCR; TCRdb stores just in-frame clones and leaves some out. Clone size and the V and J calls come from that table; the DNA yielded D and trimming. Of some 300,000 clones in the sample, around 90% were seen once. This entry belongs to a study of blood T cell repertoires in COVID-19. Turning to the study itself: Acute and convalescent COVID-19 specimens originated in the United States, Italy and Spain. Sample material is recorded as cDNA or gDNA derived from T cells, B-cell-depleted T cells, or PBMCs.

The rearrangement joins TRBV5-1 to TRBJ2-2, with 10 bases identical to TRBD1. Sequenced material: peripheral blood. The receptor was isolated from a man aged 18 to 35 with active or convalescent COVID-19. CDR3 sequence reads: CASRSGTGVTGELFF. In DNA form, the CDR3 reads TGCGCCAGCAGGTCCGGGACAGGGGTCACCGGGGAGCTGTTTTTT.